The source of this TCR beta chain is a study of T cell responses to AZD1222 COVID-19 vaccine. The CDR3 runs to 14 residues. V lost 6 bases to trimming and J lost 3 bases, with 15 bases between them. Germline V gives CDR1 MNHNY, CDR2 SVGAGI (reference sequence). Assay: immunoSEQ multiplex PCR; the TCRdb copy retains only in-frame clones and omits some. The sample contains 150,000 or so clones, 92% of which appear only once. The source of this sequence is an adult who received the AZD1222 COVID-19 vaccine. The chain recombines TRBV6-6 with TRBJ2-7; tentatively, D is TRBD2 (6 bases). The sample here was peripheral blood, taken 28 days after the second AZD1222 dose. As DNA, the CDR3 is TGTGCCAGCAGGGCCGGGACTGGATACTACGAGCAGTACTTC. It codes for CASRAGTGYYEQYF.